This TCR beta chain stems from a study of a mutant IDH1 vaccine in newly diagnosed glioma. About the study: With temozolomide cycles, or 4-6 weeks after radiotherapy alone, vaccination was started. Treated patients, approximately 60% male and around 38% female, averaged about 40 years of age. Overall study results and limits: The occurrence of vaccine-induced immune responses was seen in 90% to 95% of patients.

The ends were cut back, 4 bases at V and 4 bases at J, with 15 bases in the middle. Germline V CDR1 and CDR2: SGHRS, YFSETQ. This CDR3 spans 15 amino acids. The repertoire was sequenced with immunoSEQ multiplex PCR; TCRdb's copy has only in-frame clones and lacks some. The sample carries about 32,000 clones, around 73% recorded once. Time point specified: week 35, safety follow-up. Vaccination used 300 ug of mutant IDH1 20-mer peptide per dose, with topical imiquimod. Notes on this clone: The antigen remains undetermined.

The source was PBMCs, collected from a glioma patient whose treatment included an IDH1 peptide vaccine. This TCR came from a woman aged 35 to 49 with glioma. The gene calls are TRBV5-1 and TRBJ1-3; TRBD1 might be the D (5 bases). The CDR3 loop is CASSLDWGEGNTIYF. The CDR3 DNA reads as TGCGCCAGCAGCCTGGACTGGGGGGAAGGAAACACCATATATTTT.